This T cell receptor beta chain derives from a study of T cells in localized non-small cell lung cancer. Study observations and caveats: There were a median roughly 60 of the top 100 tumor clones appearing in adjacent lung. Longer overall survival was linked to higher blood T cell density.

This clone was seen a single time. Its target is not known. The V end lost 4 bases, the J end lost 5 bases, and 16 bases lay between the germline ends. The CDR3 totals 14 residues. CDR1 is SGDLS and CDR2 is YYNGEE in the germline V gene. Produced via immunoSEQ multiplex PCR; TCRdb's table is partial and in-frame only. The repertoire has tens of thousands of clones, 86% of them found once; the top ten carry roughly 5.5%. The source is a woman aged 35 to 70 with stage I lung adenocarcinoma. V usage is TRBV9 and J usage is TRBJ2-7; D assignment may be TRBD1 or TRBD2 (5 bases each). This specimen consisted of peripheral blood, obtained before any cancer treatment. The CDR3 DNA sequence: TGTGCCAGCAGCCCCCGTGGTGGGGGACACGAGCAGTACTTC. Protein product: CASSPRGGGHEQYF.